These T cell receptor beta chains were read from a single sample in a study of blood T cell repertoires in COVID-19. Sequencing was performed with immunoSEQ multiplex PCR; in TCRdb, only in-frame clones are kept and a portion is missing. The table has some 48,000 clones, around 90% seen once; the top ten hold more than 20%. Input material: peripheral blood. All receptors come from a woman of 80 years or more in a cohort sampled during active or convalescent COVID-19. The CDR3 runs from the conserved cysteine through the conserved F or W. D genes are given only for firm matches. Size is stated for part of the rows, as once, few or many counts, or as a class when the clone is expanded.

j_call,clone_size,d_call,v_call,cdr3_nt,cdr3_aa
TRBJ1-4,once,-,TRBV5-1,TGCGCCAGCAGCCCTGACAGGCTGGAGGAAAAACTGTTTTTT,CASSPDRLEEKLFF
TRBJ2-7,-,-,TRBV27,TGTGCCAGCAGCCTAGGCAGAACCTACGAGCAGTACTTC,CASSLGRTYEQYF
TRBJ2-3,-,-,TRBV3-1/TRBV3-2,TGTGCCAGCAGCCAAGACGGGGACTCCACAGATACGCAGTATTTT,CASSQDGDSTDTQYF
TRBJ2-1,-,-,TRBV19,TGTGCCAGTAGTCTGGGGGGCAATGAGCAGTTCTTC,CASSLGGNEQFF
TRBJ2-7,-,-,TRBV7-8,TGTGCCAGCAGCTTAGGACCTGAGGCCTACGAGCAGTACTTC,CASSLGPEAYEQYF
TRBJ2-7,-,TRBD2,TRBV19,TGTGCCAGTACGGAGGGACTAGCTCCCTACGAGCAGTACTTC,CASTEGLAPYEQYF
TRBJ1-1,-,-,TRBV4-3,TGCGCCAGCAGCCAAGAGTCCCTTTCGAACACTGAAGCTTTCTTT,CASSQESLSNTEAFF
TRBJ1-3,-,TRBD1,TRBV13,TGTGCCAGCAGGGGACAGAAGATTTCTGGAAACACCATATATTTT,CASRGQKISGNTIYF
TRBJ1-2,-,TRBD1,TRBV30,TGTGCCTGGGGCCGGGACAGGCCTTATGGCTACACCTTC,CAWGRDRPYGYTF
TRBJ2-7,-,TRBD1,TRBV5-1,TGCGCCAGCAGCCAGGGACAGGGCGTCTACGAGCAGTACTTC,CASSQGQGVYEQYF
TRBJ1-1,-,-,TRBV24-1,TGTGCCACCAGTGATCACGGGGGGACTGAAGCTTTCTTT,CATSDHGGTEAFF
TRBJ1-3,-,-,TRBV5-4,TGTGCCAGCAGCGCGGGCGGGCAGATGAGCTCTGGAAACACCATATATTTT,CASSAGGQMSSGNTIYF
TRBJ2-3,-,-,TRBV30,TGTGCCTGGGGAGGGTCCGGGGGCACAGATACGCAGTATTTT,CAWGGSGGTDTQYF
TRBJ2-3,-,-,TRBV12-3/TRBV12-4,TGTGCCAGCAGCCGTACTAGCACAGATACGCAGTATTTT,CASSRTSTDTQYF
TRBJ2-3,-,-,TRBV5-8,TGTGCCAGCACCCCGACCGGAGTCAACACAGATACGCAGTATTTT,CASTPTGVNTDTQYF
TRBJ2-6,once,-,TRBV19,TGTGCCAGTAGTATAGAGGCCCCGTTTCCTGGCTCTGGGGCCAACGTCCTGACTTTC,CASSIEAPFPGSGANVLTF
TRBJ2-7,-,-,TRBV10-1,TGCGCCAGCAGTTCGCAGCGGGTTCCACTCGGGTACGAGCAGTACTTC,CASSSQRVPLGYEQYF
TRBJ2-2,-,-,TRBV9,TGTGCCAGCGGCGGGACTCGTGTCGGGGAGCTGTTTTTT,CASGGTRVGELFF
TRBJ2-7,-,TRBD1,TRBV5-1,TGCGCCAGCAGCTTGGAGGGGACAGGGGTTGCGGGCGAGCAGTACTTC,CASSLEGTGVAGEQYF
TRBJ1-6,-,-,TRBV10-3,TGTGCCATCAGTGCAAACTCACAGAATTCACCCCTCCACTTT,CAISANSQNSPLHF
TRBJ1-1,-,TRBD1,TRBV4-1,TGCGCCAGCAGCCCCGACAGGGCAAACACTGAAGCTTTCTTT,CASSPDRANTEAFF
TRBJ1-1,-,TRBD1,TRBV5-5,TGTGCCAGCAGCCTCAGGGGGCCCCCGAACACTGAAGCTTTCTTT,CASSLRGPPNTEAFF
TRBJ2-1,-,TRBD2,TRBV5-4,TGTGCCAGCAGCCCTCGAGGGAGCGGGGGATACAATGAGCAGTTCTTC,CASSPRGSGGYNEQFF
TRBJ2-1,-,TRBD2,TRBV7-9,TGTGCCAGCAGCTGGACTAGCGGGAGCCGCGGTGAGCAGTTCTTC,CASSWTSGSRGEQFF
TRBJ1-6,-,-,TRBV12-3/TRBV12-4,TGTGCCAGCAGTCCGACTAGACTTCAGGCCCTCCACTTT,CASSPTRLQALHF
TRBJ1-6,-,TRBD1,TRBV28,TGTGCCAGCAGTTTATACGGACAGGTTCGCTATAATTCACCCCTCCACTTT,CASSLYGQVRYNSPLHF
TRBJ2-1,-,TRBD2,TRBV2,TGTGCCAGCTTTCGACTAGCGGGAGACAATGAGCAGTTCTTC,CASFRLAGDNEQFF
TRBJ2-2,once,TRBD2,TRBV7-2,TGTGCCAACCAGGGACTAGCGGGTGCCGGGGAGCTGTTTTTT,CANQGLAGAGELFF
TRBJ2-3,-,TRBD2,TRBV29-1,TGCAGCGTTGAAGATCCCTATTTTAGCGGGAGGGCGGGAGATACGCAGTATTTT,CSVEDPYFSGRAGDTQYF
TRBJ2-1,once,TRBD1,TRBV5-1,TGCGCCAGCAGCGCCGGGACAGGGGGCGGTGAGCAGTTCTTC,CASSAGTGGGEQFF
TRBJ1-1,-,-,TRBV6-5,TGTGCCAGCAGTTCCAGAACCCTGAACACTGAAGCTTTCTTT,CASSSRTLNTEAFF
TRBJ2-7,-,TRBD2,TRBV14,TGTGCCAGCAGCCAACCTCCTGGGACTAGCGGGGTAACCTACGAGCAGTACTTC,CASSQPPGTSGVTYEQYF
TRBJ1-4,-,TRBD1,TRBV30,TGTGCCTGGAACCGGGACAGGGAGGAAAAACTGTTTTTT,CAWNRDREEKLFF
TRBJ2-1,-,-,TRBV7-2,TGTGCCACTAGGGGGTGGTCTGACGAGCAGTTCTTC,CATRGWSDEQFF
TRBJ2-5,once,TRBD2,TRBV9,TGTGCCAGCAGCGTGGGGCTAGCGGGAGGTCCCCGAGCGGAGACCCAGTACTTC,CASSVGLAGGPRAETQYF
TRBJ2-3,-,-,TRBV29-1,TGCAGCGTTGAAGATCCCCCGAGCACAGATACGCAGTATTTT,CSVEDPPSTDTQYF
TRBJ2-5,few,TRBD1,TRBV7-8,TGTGCCAGCAGCCGTGACGGGACAGTCCAAGAGACCCAGTACTTC,CASSRDGTVQETQYF
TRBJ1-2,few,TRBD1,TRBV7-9,TGTGCCAGCAGCTTCCTACTTCGGGACAGCCCCTATGGCTACACCTTC,CASSFLLRDSPYGYTF
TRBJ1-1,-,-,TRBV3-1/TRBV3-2,TGTGCCAGCAGCCCAGGTAGCGCGGTGAACACTGAAGCTTTCTTT,CASSPGSAVNTEAFF
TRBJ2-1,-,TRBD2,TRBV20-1,TGCAGTGCTAGTGTGGGGCTAGCGGGAGGGTCCTACAATGAGCAGTTCTTC,CSASVGLAGGSYNEQFF
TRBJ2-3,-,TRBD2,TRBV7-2,TGTGCCAGCACCCTGCGTATTCGACTAGCGGGAGTGGCAGATACGCAGTATTTT,CASTLRIRLAGVADTQYF
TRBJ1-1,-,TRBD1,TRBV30,TGTGCCTGGAAGGCAGGGGGGAGCACTGAAGCTTTCTTT,CAWKAGGSTEAFF